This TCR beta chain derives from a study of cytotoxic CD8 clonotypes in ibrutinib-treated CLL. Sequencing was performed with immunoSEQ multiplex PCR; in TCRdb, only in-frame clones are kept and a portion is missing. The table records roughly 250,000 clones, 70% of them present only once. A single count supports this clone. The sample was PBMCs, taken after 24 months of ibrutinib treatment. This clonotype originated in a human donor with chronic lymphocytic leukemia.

CDR3 DNA: TGTGCCAGCAGCGTAGGTGCGGGACAGAATGAGCAGTTCTTC. Amino acid sequence: CASSVGAGQNEQFF. This chain joins TRBV9 and TRBJ2-1, with a tentative D call TRBD1 (7 bases). The CDR3 loop spans 14 amino acids. Trimming shortened V by 0 bases and J by 7 bases, and 11 bases separated the two germline ends. Germline CDR1 SGDLS, CDR2 YYNGEE.